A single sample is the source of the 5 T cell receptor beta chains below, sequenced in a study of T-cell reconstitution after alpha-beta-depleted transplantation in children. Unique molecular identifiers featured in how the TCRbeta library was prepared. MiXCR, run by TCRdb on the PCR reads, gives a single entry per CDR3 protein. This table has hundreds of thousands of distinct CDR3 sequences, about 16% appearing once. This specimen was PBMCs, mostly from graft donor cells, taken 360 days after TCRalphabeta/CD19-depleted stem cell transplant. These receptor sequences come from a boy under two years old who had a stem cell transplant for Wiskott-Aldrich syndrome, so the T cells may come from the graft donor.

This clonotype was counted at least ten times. The CDR3 spells CSVGLTSGRDSTDTQYF. CDR3 bases: TGCAGCGTTGGTCTGACTAGCGGGAGAGACAGCACAGATACGCAGTATTTT. The rearrangement joins TRBV29-1 to TRBJ2-3; the match to TRBD2 covers 12 bases. The CDR3 consists of 17 residues. After removal of 4 bases from V and 0 bases from J, the junction contained 8 bases not matched to a gene. The germline V gene has CDR1 SQVTM and CDR2 ANQGSEA.

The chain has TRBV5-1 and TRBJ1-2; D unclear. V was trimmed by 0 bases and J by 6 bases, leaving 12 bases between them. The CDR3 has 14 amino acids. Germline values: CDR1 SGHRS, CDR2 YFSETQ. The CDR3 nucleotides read TGCGCCAGCAGCTTGGGGATCGAAGGTGATGGCTACACCTTC. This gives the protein CASSLGIEGDGYTF. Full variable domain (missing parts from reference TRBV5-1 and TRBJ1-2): KAGVTQTPRYLIKTRGQQVTLSCSPISGHRSVSWYQQTPGQGLQFLFEYFSETQRNKGNFPGRFSGRQFSNSRSEMNVSTLELGDSALYLCASSLGIEGDGYTFGSGTRLTVV.

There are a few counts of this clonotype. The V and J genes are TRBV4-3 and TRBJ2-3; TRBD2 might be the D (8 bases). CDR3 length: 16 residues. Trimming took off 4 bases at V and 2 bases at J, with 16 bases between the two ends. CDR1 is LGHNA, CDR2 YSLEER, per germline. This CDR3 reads CASSLGGGRNTDTQYF. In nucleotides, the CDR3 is TGCGCCAGCAGCCTAGGGGGCGGGAGGAACACAGATACGCAGTATTTT.

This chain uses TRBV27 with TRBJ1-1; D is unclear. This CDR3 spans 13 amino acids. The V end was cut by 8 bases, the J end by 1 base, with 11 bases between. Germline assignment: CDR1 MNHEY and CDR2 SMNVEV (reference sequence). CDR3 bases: TGTGCCAGCGGTGGTGGAAGGAACACTGAAGCTTTCTTT. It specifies CASGGGRNTEAFF.

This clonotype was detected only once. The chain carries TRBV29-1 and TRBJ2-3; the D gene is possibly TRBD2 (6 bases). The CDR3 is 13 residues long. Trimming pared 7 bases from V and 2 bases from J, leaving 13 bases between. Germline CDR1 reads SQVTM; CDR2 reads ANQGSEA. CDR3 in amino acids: CSAGDPVTDTQYF. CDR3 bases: TGCAGCGCGGGGGACCCTGTCACAGATACGCAGTATTTT.